This T cell receptor (beta chain) was retrieved from a study of CD8 T cells in ankylosing spondylitis. This clonotype was counted at least ten times. The antigen remains unidentified. Study-wide findings and caveats: A motif in TCR beta, a set of roughly eight highly homologous variants, appeared characteristic of ankylosing spondylitis blood. Reports of some motif variants in reactive arthritis synovial fluid and blood predate this one. According to the report, clones linked to the disease were significantly enriched in matched synovial fluid samples taken from ankylosing spondylitis patients.

Germline V CDR1 and CDR2: MGHDK, SYGVNS. The CDR3 runs 14 residues. Trimming cost V 7 bases and J 1 base, with 12 bases left between them. In making TCR beta libraries, quantitative 5'-RACE with molecular barcodes was used. MiXCR, applied by TCRdb to the 5' RACE reads, yields one record per CDR3 protein. The sample has about 200,000 distinct CDR3 sequences; approximately 7.3% are singletons. V is TRBV25-1 and J is TRBJ2-3, with D perhaps TRBD2 (6 bases). The sequence derives from a male donor with ankylosing spondylitis. The sequenced material came from blood, either unsorted or a sorted T cell fraction (not recorded which). The CDR3 nucleotides are TGTGCCAGCAAACGCGGAGGGGGCACAGATACGCAGTATTTT. Protein: CASKRGGGTDTQYF.